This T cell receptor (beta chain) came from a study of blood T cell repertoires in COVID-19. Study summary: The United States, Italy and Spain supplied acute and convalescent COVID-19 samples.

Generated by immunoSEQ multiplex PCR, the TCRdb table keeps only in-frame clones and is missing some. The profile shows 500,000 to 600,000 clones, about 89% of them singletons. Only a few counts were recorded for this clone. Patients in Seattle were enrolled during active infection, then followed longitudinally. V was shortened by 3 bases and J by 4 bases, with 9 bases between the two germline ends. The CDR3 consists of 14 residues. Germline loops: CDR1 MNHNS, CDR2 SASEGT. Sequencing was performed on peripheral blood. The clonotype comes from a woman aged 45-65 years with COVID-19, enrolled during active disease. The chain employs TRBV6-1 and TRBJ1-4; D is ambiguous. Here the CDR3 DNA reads TGTGCCAGCAGTGACGAGGGATTTAATGAAAAACTGTTTTTT. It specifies CASSDEGFNEKLFF.